A single T cell receptor (beta chain) is shown here with its context. Using immunoSEQ multiplex PCR, the repertoire was profiled, and TCRdb retains in-frame clones only, with some absent. There are roughly 60,000 clones in the sample; 90% to 95% occur only once, and approximately 4.3% lies in the top ten. CDR1 and CDR2 (germline): MNHNS, SASEGT. The J segment lost 3 bases and the V segment lost 1 base, leaving 1 base of the junction unmatched. There are 15 residues in the CDR3. The data belong to a study of control samples from healthy donors and cancer patients. Material for sequencing was blood. The TCR originated in a man aged 30 to 45 in good health. The chain joins TRBV6-1 to TRBJ2-1; 9 bases are shared with TRBD2. The CDR3 spells CASSEELAGYNEQFF. CDR3 bases: TGTGCCAGCAGTGAAGAACTAGCGGGCTACAATGAGCAGTTCTTC.